The 11 T cell receptor beta chains listed next were all sequenced from one sample in a study of CD8 T cells in Susac syndrome. With random hexamers, about 0.5 to 1 ug RNA was reverse transcribed. MiXCR, applied by TCRdb to the immunoSEQ multiplex PCR reads, yields one record per CDR3 protein. This sample has 180,000 or so distinct CDR3 sequences; 95% occur once, and the top ten carry approximately 0.1%. The sample was CD4+ T cells from PBMCs. The receptors come from a human donor in good health.

In nucleotides, the CDR3 is TGCGCCACCGCGGGAAACTTCGCGACTAATGAAAAACTGTTTTTT. Translating it yields CATAGNFATNEKLFF. The chain is built from TRBV4-3 and TRBJ1-4; no reliable D call. The CDR3 is made up of 15 amino acids. The ends were cut back, 10 bases at V and 2 bases at J, with 17 bases in the middle. The germline V gene encodes CDR1 LGHNA and CDR2 YSLEER.

V and J are TRBV25-1 and TRBJ1-5; TRBD1 is a possible D gene (5 bases). Germline V gene sequence: CDR1 MGHDK, CDR2 SYGVNS. Between the trimmed V and J ends, which lost 2 bases and 9 bases, there was a span of 14 bases. The CDR3 spans 14 residues. The CDR3 region is CASSEEGPVAPQHF. Here the CDR3 DNA reads TGTGCCAGCAGTGAAGAGGGACCGGTGGCGCCCCAGCATTTT.

CDR3 region: CAWMPLRTGNTEAFF. The CDR3 DNA reads as TGTGCCTGGATGCCGCTCCGCACAGGGAACACTGAAGCTTTCTTT. The rearrangement uses TRBV30 and TRBJ1-1, with D perhaps matching TRBD1 (5 bases). V was pared by 4 bases and J by 1 base, with 16 bases between. CDR1 and CDR2 from the germline V gene are GTSNPN and SVGIG (reference sequence). The CDR3 contains 15 residues.

The chain links TRBV5-4 to TRBJ1-2; TRBD1 might be the D (6 bases). The germline V gene encodes CDR1 SGHNT and CDR2 YYREEE (reference sequence). The CDR3 extends over 15 amino acids. The V gene lost 2 bases and the J gene lost 7 bases, with 18 bases spanning the gap. This chain's CDR3 is CASSFPGHRIAGYTF. The CDR3 DNA reads as TGTGCCAGCAGCTTCCCGGGACATCGTATCGCTGGCTACACCTTC. The full variable domain, with the rest looked up from reference TRBV5-4 and TRBJ1-2, is ETGVTQSPTHLIKTRGQQVTLRCSSQSGHNTVSWYQQALGQGPQFIFQYYREEENGRGNFPPRFSGLQFPNYSSELNVNALELDDSALYLCASSFPGHRIAGYTFGSGTRLTVV.

The chain recombines TRBV27 with TRBJ2-1; D is unresolved. Germline CDR1 reads MNHEY; CDR2 reads SMNVEV (reference sequence). Trimming removed 7 bases from V and 0 bases from J, with 10 bases in between. The CDR3 extends over 14 amino acids. CDR3 DNA sequence: TGTGCCAGCACTCCCGCGCGCTCCTACAATGAGCAGTTCTTC. Its protein is CASTPARSYNEQFF.

The chain uses TRBV24-1 and TRBJ2-6; no clear D. The V end lost 6 bases, the J end lost 2 bases, and 10 bases lay between the germline ends. Germline lookup yields CDR1 KGHDR and CDR2 SFDVKD. The CDR3 is 15 amino acids. The CDR3 nucleotides are TGTGCCACCAGTCCTCGGAACGCTGGGGCCAACGTCCTGACTTTC. Its translation is CATSPRNAGANVLTF.

The chain has TRBV7-9 and TRBJ1-2; D unclear. This CDR3 contains 13 residues. The V gene's germline CDR1 is SEHNR and CDR2 FQNEAQ (reference sequence). With 1 base removed from V and 3 bases from J, the gap between germline ends came to 6 bases. CDR3 loop: CASSLEYDYGYTF. The CDR3 bases are TGTGCCAGCAGCTTAGAATACGACTATGGCTACACCTTC. The full variable domain, rest sourced from reference TRBV7-9 and TRBJ1-2, is DTGVSQNPRHKITKRGQNVTFRCDPISEHNRLYWYRQTLGQGPEFLTYFQNEAQLEKSRLLSDRFSAERPKGSFSTLEIQRTEQGDSAMYLCASSLEYDYGYTFGSGTRLTVV.

The chain couples TRBV18 to TRBJ1-1; D is undetermined. This CDR3 region has 14 residues. The germline gives CDR1 KGHSH, CDR2 LQKENI. Trimming took 6 bases from V and 1 from J, leaving 12 bases between them. CDR3 in amino acids: CASSVATENTEAFF. Here the CDR3 DNA reads TGTGCCAGCTCGGTGGCCACAGAGAACACTGAAGCTTTCTTT.

The chain has TRBV15 and TRBJ1-5; TRBD1 matches 12 bases. The CDR3 length is 16 residues. With 4 bases clipped from V and 5 bases from J, the junction kept 6 bases outside the gene matches. CDR1 is LNHNV, CDR2 YYDKDF, per germline (reference sequence). This CDR3 reads CATSTLRDRGHQPQHF. DNA for the CDR3: TGTGCCACCAGCACCCTCCGGGACAGGGGGCATCAGCCCCAGCATTTT.

The J gene is TRBJ1-2, the V gene TRBV9; possibly TRBD1 for D (5 bases). The CDR3 consists of 15 residues. Germline-derived CDR1 and CDR2 are SGDLS and YYNGEE. V lost 2 bases, J lost 1 base, and 12 bases lay in between. The CDR3 DNA sequence: TGTGCCAGCAGCGTGACAGACAACATTAACTATGGCTACACCTTC. This sequence encodes CASSVTDNINYGYTF.

The chain uses TRBV18 and TRBJ1-5; 8 bases are shared with TRBD1. The length of the CDR3 is 15 residues. V lost 4 bases and J lost 4; bases outside the gene matches: 6. The V gene's germline CDR1 is KGHSH and CDR2 LQKENI. CDR3: CASSLGQGRNQPQHF. In DNA, the CDR3 is TGTGCCAGCTCACTTGGACAGGGTAGGAATCAGCCCCAGCATTTT.